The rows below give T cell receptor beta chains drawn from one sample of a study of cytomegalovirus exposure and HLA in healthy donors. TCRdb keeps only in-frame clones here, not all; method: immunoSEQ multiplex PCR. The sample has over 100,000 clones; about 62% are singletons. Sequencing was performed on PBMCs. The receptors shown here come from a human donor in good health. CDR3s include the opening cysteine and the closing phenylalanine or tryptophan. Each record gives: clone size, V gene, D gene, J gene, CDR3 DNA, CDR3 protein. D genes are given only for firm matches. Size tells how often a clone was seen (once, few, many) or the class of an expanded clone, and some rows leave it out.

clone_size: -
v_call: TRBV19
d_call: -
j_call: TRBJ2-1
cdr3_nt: TGTGCCAGTAGTTGGTTGGGAGCCAATGAGCAGTTCTTC
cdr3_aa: CASSWLGANEQFF

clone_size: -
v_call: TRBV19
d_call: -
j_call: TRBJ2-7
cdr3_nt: TGTGCCAGTAGTGGACAGAGCTCCTACGAGCAGTACTTC
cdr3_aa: CASSGQSSYEQYF

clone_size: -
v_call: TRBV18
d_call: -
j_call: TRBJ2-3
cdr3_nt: TGTGCCAGCTCACTTACGGGGGAGAGCTCCACAGATACGCAGTATTTT
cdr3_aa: CASSLTGESSTDTQYF

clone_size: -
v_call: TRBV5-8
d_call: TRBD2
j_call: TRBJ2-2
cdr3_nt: TGTGCCAGCAGCTTGGGAGCGGGAGGGCCCTCGTACACCGGGGAGCTGTTTTTT
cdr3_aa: CASSLGAGGPSYTGELFF

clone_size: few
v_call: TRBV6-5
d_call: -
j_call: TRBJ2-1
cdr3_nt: TGTGCCAGCAGTCGACGACAAAATGAGCAGTTCTTC
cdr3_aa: CASSRRQNEQFF

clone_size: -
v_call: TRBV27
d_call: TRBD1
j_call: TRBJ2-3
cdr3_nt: TGTGCCAGCGCCCCAGGGGGACGGAAACCCTCTTCCACAGATACGCAGTATTTT
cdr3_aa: CASAPGGRKPSSTDTQYF

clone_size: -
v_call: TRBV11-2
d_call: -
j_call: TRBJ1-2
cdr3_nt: TGTGCCAGCAGCTTAGTCAGGGGCGCGGGTGGCTACACCTTC
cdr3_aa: CASSLVRGAGGYTF

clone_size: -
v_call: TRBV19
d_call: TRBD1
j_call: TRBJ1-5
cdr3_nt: TGTGCCAGTAGTATAACCGGGACAGGAACGGCTCAGCCCCAGCATTTT
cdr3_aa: CASSITGTGTAQPQHF

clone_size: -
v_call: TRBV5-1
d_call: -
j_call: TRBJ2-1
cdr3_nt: TGCGCCAGCAGCTTGTCTTTCGTTCCCAATGAGCAGTTCTTC
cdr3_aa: CASSLSFVPNEQFF

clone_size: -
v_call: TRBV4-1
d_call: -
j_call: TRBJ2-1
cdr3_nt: TGCGCCAGCAGCTTCGGGACTTACAATGAGCAGTTCTTC
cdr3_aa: CASSFGTYNEQFF

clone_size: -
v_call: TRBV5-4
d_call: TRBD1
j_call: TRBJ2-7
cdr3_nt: TGTGCCAGCAGCTTGGCGACAGGGGACTACGAGCAGTACTTC
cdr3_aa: CASSLATGDYEQYF

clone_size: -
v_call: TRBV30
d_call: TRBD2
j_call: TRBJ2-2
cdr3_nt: TGTGCCTGGAAGGGAGCGGGAGGTCGGGGGGAGCTGTTTTTT
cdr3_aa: CAWKGAGGRGELFF

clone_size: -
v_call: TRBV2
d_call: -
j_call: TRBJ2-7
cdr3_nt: TGTGCCAGCAGTGAACTGTTTAGCCCCCCTTTGTGGGAGTCCCACGAGCAGTACTTC
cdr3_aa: CASSELFSPPLWESHEQYF

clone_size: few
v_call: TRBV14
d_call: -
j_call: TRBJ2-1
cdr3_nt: TGTGCCAGCAGCCGCGGAGGGGGACTACCTTACAATGAGCAGTTCTTC
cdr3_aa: CASSRGGGLPYNEQFF

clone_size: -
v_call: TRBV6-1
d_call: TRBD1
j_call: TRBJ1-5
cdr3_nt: TGTGCCAGCAGTGGATGGGACAGGAGACAAAATCAGCCCCAGCATTTT
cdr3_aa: CASSGWDRRQNQPQHF

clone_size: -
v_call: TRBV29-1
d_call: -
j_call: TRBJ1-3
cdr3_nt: TGCAGCGTTGAACAGTTTGGAAACACCATATATTTT
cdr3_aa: CSVEQFGNTIYF

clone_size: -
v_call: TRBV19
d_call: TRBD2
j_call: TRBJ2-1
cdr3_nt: TGTGCCAGTAGTATTGGGCGGGAGGCGAATGAGCAGTTCTTC
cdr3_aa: CASSIGREANEQFF

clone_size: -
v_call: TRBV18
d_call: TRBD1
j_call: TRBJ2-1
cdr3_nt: TGTGCCAGCTCATTTACCGGGACAGGGATCGATGAGCAGTTCTTC
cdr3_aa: CASSFTGTGIDEQFF

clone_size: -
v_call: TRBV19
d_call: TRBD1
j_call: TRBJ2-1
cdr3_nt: TGTGCCAGTAGTCTTTTGACAGGGCCCCGGCAGTTCTTC
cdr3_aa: CASSLLTGPRQFF

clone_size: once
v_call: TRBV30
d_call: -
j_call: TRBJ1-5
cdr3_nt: TGTGCCTGGAGTACAAGTAGCAATCAGCCCCAGCATTTT
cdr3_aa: CAWSTSSNQPQHF

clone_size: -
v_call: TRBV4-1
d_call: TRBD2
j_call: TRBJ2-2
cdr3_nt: TGCGCCAGCAGCCAAGATCTTCAACTAGCGGGAGGGCGAGAGAACACCGGGGAGCTGTTTTTT
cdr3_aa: CASSQDLQLAGGRENTGELFF

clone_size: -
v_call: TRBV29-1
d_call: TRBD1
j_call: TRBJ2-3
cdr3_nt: TGCAGCGTTTCCGGGACAGGGTTTACAGATACGCAGTATTTT
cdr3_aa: CSVSGTGFTDTQYF

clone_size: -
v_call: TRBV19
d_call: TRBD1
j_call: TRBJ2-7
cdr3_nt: TGTGCCAGTAGTCTCGGACAGGGTGGCACGGAGCAGTACTTC
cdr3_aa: CASSLGQGGTEQYF

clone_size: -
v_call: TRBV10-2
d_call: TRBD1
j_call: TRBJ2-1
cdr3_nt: TGCGCCAGCAGTGCTCCCGGGACAGGGACCTACAATGAGCAGTTCTTC
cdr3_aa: CASSAPGTGTYNEQFF

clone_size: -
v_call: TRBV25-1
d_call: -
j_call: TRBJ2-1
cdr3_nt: TGTGCCAGCAGTGACCAGCCCCCAGACACGTACCCTTACAATGAGCAGTTCTTC
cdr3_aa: CASSDQPPDTYPYNEQFF

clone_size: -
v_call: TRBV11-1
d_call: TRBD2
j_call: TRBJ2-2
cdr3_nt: TGTGCCAGCAGCCCGAACCCTTCTAGCGGGCGGACTACCGGGGAGCTGTTTTTT
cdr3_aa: CASSPNPSSGRTTGELFF

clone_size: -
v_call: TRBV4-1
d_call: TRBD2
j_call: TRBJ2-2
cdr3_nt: TGCGCCAGCAGCCAACTAGCGGGAGGGCTCACCGGGGAGCTGTTTTTT
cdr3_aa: CASSQLAGGLTGELFF

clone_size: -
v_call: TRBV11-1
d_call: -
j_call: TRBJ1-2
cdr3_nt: TGTGCCAGCAGCTTAGGTCGGACACCCAACTATGGCTACACCTTC
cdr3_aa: CASSLGRTPNYGYTF

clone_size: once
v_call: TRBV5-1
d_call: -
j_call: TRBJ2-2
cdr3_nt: TGCGCCAGCAGCCCGACAGGGAACACCGGGGAGCTGTTTTTT
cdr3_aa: CASSPTGNTGELFF

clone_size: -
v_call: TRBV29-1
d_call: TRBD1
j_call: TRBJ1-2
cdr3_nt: TGCAGCGTTCGGACAGGGCTGGGGTATGGCTACACCTTC
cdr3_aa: CSVRTGLGYGYTF

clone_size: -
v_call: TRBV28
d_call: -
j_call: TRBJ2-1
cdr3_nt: TGTGCCAGCAGCGAAAACTCCGGGACATACAATGAGCAGTTCTTC
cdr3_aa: CASSENSGTYNEQFF

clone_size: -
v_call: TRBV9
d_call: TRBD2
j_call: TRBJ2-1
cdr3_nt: TGTGCCAGCAGCTCTCTAGCGGGACGGGGCAATGAGCAGTTCTTC
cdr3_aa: CASSSLAGRGNEQFF

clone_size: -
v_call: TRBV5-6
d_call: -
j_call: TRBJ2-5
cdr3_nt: TGTGCCAGCACCCGGGTGGGGGCAGAGACCCAGTACTTC
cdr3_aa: CASTRVGAETQYF

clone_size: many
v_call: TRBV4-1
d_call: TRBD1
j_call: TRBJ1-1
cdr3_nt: TGCGCCAGCAGCCCCGGGACAGGGGAAGCTTTCTTT
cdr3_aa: CASSPGTGEAFF

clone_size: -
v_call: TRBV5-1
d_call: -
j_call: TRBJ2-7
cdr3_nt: TGCGCCAGCAGCTTGCGGTTGGGACAAAACTACGAGCAGTACTTC
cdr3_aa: CASSLRLGQNYEQYF

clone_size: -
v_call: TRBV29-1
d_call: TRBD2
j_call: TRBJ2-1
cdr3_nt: TGCAGCGTTGGGACTAGCGGGAACAATGAGCAGTTCTTC
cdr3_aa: CSVGTSGNNEQFF

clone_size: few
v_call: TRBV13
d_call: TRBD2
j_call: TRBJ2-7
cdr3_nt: TGTGCCAGCAGCGGAGGACTAGCGGGAGCTTACGAGCAGTACTTC
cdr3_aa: CASSGGLAGAYEQYF

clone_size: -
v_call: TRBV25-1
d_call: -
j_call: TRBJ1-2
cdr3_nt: TGTGCCAGCTCCCTCAGGGGCGGCTACACCTTC
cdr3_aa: CASSLRGGYTF

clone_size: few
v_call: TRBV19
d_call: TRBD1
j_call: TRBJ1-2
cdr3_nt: TGTGCCAGTAGTATAGTGCAGGGGGCCTATGGCTACACCTTC
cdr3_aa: CASSIVQGAYGYTF

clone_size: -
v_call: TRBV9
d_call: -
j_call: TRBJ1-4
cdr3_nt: TGTGCCAGCAGCGTAGCGACAGGACCGGATGAAAAACTGTTTTTT
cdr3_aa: CASSVATGPDEKLFF

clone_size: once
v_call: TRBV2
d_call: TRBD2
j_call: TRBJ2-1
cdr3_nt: TGTGCCAGCAGAGGGGACTACTCCTACAATGAGCAGTTCTTC
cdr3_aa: CASRGDYSYNEQFF

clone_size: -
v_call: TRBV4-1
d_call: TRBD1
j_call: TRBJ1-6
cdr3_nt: TGCGCCAGCAGCCACTTCAGACAGGGGATTAATTCACCCCTCCACTTT
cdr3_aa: CASSHFRQGINSPLHF

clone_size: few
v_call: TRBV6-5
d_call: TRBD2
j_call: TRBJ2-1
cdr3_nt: TGTGCCAGCAGTTACGTAACTAGCGGGGAAGTTGAGCAGTTCTTC
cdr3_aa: CASSYVTSGEVEQFF

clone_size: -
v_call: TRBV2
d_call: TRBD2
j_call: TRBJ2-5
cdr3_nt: TGTGCCAGCAGTGACCAGGGAGGGCGGTTTAGTCAAGAGACCCAGTACTTC
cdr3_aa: CASSDQGGRFSQETQYF

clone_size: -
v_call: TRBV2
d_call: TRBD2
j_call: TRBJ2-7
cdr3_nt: TGTGCCAGCAGGCCCTCTAGCGGGAGCTCCTACGAGCAGTACTTC
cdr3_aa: CASRPSSGSSYEQYF

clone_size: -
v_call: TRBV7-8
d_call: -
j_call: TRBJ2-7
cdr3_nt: TGTGCCAGCAGCCCGGCAGGGGCCGACTACGAGCAGTACTTC
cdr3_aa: CASSPAGADYEQYF

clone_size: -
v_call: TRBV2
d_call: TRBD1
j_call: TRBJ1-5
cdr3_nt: TGTGCCAGCAGAGAGGAACAGGGGAGTCAGCCCCAGCATTTT
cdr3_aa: CASREEQGSQPQHF

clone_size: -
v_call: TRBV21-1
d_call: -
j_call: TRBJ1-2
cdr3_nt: TGTGCCAGCAGCAAACCCCGGGAACAACGGTCCTTCTTTGGCTACACCTTC
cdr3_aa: CASSKPREQRSFFGYTF

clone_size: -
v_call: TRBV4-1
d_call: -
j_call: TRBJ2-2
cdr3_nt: TGCGCCAGCAGCCAAGACTGGGGGCAGCCCATCACCGGGGAGCTGTTTTTT
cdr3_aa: CASSQDWGQPITGELFF

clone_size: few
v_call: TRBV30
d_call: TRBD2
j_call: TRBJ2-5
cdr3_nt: TGTGCCTGGGAGCTAGCGGACCAAGAGACCCAGTACTTC
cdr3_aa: CAWELADQETQYF

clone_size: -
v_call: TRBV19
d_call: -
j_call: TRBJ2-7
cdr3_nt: TGTGCCAGTAGGACAGGCCTGGGGGAGCAGTACTTC
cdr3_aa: CASRTGLGEQYF

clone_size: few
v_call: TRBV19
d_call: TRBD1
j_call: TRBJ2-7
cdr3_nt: TGTGCCAGCAGACCTCGACAGGGGGCTTCCTACGAGCAGTACTTC
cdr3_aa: CASRPRQGASYEQYF